One sample yielded the 31 T cell receptor beta chains listed below, sequenced in a study of T cell changes during pregnancy in multiple sclerosis. Measured with immunoSEQ multiplex PCR; TCRdb has only the in-frame clones, and not every one. Of under 50,000 clones listed, approximately 90% are singletons. This sample comprised CD8+ T cells from peripheral blood mononuclear cells, obtained before pregnancy. Receptors originate from a female donor with multiple sclerosis, enrolled in a pregnancy study.

V gene TRBV7-9 combines with J gene TRBJ2-6, with TRBD1 as a possible D gene (6 bases). V lost 5 bases to trimming and J lost 0 bases, with 17 bases between them. This CDR3 spans 18 amino acids. Germline CDR1 is SEHNR and CDR2 is FQNEAQ (reference sequence). CDR3 sequence (DNA): TGTGCCAGCAGCCCGCCCCCACAGGGCCGCTCTGGGGCCAACGTCCTGACTTTC. Protein sequence: CASSPPPQGRSGANVLTF.

The chain has TRBV7-3 and TRBJ2-3; TRBD2 might be the D (5 bases). V was clipped by 2 bases and J by 0 bases, with 6 bases between them. The germline CDR1 and CDR2 sequences are SGHTA and FQGTGA. The CDR3 totals 14 residues. The CDR3 DNA follows: TGTGCCAGCAGCTTAGTAGCGAGCACAGATACGCAGTATTTT. It yields the protein CASSLVASTDTQYF.

V is TRBV19 and J is TRBJ2-1; the D gene is possibly TRBD2 (5 bases). Germline loops: CDR1 LNHDA, CDR2 SQIVND (reference sequence). The CDR3 has 11 residues. Trimming removed 7 bases at V and 12 bases at J, with 13 bases between. The CDR3 DNA reads TGTGCCAGTATTTTGGGCGGGCGGCAGTTCTTC. As protein: CASILGGRQFF.

This chain links TRBV7-9 with TRBJ2-5; D unclear. V was clipped by 4 bases and J by 7 bases, with 7 bases between them. Germline CDR1 and CDR2: SEHNR and FQNEAQ (reference sequence). The CDR3 loop spans 11 amino acids. The CDR3 region is CASSSTGTQYF. CDR3 in DNA: TGTGCCAGCAGCTCAACGGGGACCCAGTACTTC.

The rearrangement uses TRBV6-1 and TRBJ2-1; a possible D gene is TRBD1 (5 bases). The CDR3 runs 15 residues. Germline V CDR1 and CDR2: MNHNS, SASEGT. Trimming stripped 5 bases from V and 5 bases from J, with 16 bases between. The CDR3 sequence: CASSPVGLQDNEQFF. The CDR3 DNA is TGTGCCAGCAGTCCCGTGGGGCTTCAAGACAATGAGCAGTTCTTC.

The CDR3: CASSYRTEDWGGYTF. CDR3 coding DNA: TGTGCCAGCAGTTACCGGACCGAGGACTGGGGTGGCTACACCTTC. The chain combines TRBV6-6 with TRBJ1-2, with D unclear. The CDR3 runs to 15 residues. Germline CDR1 reads MNHNY; CDR2 reads SVGAGI (reference sequence). Trimming cost V 2 bases and J 7 bases, with 17 bases left between them.

The chain has TRBV27 and TRBJ2-1, with 9 nucleotides matching TRBD1. CDR1 is MNHEY and CDR2 is SMNVEV in the germline V gene (reference sequence). V shed 6 bases and J 6 bases; nucleotides not matched to a gene: 3. The length of the CDR3 is 13 residues. The CDR3 DNA sequence: TGTGCCAGCAGCGCGACAGGGGGCAATGAGCAGTTCTTC. This translates into CASSATGGNEQFF.

The rearrangement joins TRBV7-9 to TRBJ1-3; possible D gene TRBD1, 6 bases. This CDR3 region has 16 residues. The V gene's germline CDR1 is SEHNR and CDR2 FQNEAQ (reference sequence). V gave up 5 bases and J gave up 2 bases, with 16 bases separating them. The CDR3 is CASSPRDNLPGNTIYF. The CDR3 DNA sequence: TGTGCCAGCAGCCCCCGGGACAACCTCCCTGGAAACACCATATATTTT.

The rearrangement links TRBV5-1 to TRBJ2-3, with TRBD1 matching 7 bases. Germline-derived CDR1 and CDR2 are SGHRS and YFSETQ. V shed 4 bases and J 6 bases; nucleotides not matched to a gene: 8. The CDR3 consists of 14 residues. CDR3 in amino acids: CASSATGARDTQYF. The CDR3 DNA is TGCGCCAGCAGCGCTACAGGGGCCCGGGATACGCAGTATTTT. The full variable domain, its missing parts supplied by reference TRBV5-1 and TRBJ2-3, is KAGVTQTPRYLIKTRGQQVTLSCSPISGHRSVSWYQQTPGQGLQFLFEYFSETQRNKGNFPGRFSGRQFSNSRSEMNVSTLELGDSALYLCASSATGARDTQYFGPGTRLTVL.

The CDR3 sequence is CASSFGANYGYTF. The CDR3 DNA sequence: TGCGCCAGCAGCTTCGGGGCTAACTATGGCTACACCTTC. The gene calls are TRBV5-1 and TRBJ1-2; D uncertain. V dropped 2 bases and J dropped 0 bases, with 5 bases sitting between them. CDR3 length: 13 amino acids. Germline V gene lookup returns CDR1 SGHRS and CDR2 YFSETQ.

This clone was counted ten times or more. A read error may account for a junction end that differs from germline. The chain employs TRBV18 and TRBJ1-3, with TRBD1 matching 7 bases. The germline CDR1 and CDR2 sequences are KGHSH and LQKENI. CDR3 length: 16 residues. The CDR3 sequence: CASSFNRGHSGNTISF. CDR3 in DNA: TGTGCCAGCTCATTTAACAGGGGTCACTCTGGAAACACCATATCTTTT. Filled out from reference TRBV18 and TRBJ1-3, the complete variable domain reads NAGVMQNPRHLVRRRGQEARLRCSPMKGHSHVYWYRQLPEEGLKFMVYLQKENIIDESGMPKERFSAEFPKEGPSILRIQQVVRGDSAAYFCASSFNRGHSGNTISFGEGSWLTVV.

V gene TRBV9 combines with J gene TRBJ2-1; TRBD2 matches 10 bases. Germline lookup yields CDR1 SGDLS and CDR2 YYNGEE. The CDR3 totals 16 residues. The ends lost 7 bases at V and 8 bases at J; junction bases unmatched: 15. This chain's CDR3 is CASGSPRRSGGDEQFF. CDR3 in DNA: TGTGCCAGCGGAAGCCCCCGCCGGAGCGGGGGGGATGAGCAGTTCTTC.

By share of the sample, this clone is medium-sized. The chain employs TRBV9 and TRBJ2-5, with D tentatively TRBD1 (7 bases). The CDR3 spans 14 residues. V dropped 4 bases and J dropped 5 bases, with 15 bases sitting between them. Per germline, CDR1 SGDLS and CDR2 YYNGEE. CDR3 sequence reads: CASSPTGAGETQYF. CDR3 bases: TGTGCCAGCAGCCCAACAGGGGCGGGGGAGACCCAGTACTTC.

V gene TRBV29-1 combines with J gene TRBJ2-1; 9 nucleotides match TRBD2. Germline V lookup: CDR1 SQVTM, CDR2 ANQGSEA. The CDR3 length is 19 residues. J lost 7 bases, V lost 6 bases, and 25 bases had no gene match. CDR3 loop: CSVPRNGSGSRWGRNEQFF. The DNA of the CDR3 is TGCAGCGTCCCCCGGAACGGTAGCGGGAGTAGGTGGGGAAGAAATGAGCAGTTCTTC.

As regards this clone: Other DNA sequences in this specimen translate into the identical CDR3. CDR3 sequence reads: CASSFRRNTGELFF. In nucleotides, the CDR3 is TGTGCCAGCAGTTTTCGCAGGAACACCGGGGAGCTGTTTTTT. The chain employs TRBV27 and TRBJ2-2, with D unresolved. The CDR3 spans 14 residues. V lost 3 bases, J lost 1 base, and 6 bases lay in between. The germline V gene has CDR1 MNHEY and CDR2 SMNVEV (reference sequence).

The sample holds a few counts of this clone. V gene TRBV7-9 combines with J gene TRBJ1-2; D remains unclear. The CDR3 covers 15 residues. Germline CDR1 SEHNR, CDR2 FQNEAQ (reference sequence). V shed 5 bases and J shed 4 bases, with 17 bases lying between them. DNA of the CDR3: TGTGCCAGCAGCCCGCCTGGGCCAGCATTCTATGGCTACACCTTC. The encoded protein is CASSPPGPAFYGYTF.

This clone appeared a single time. This sequence joins TRBV9 and TRBJ2-7, with D hard to call. Germline V gene lookup returns CDR1 SGDLS and CDR2 YYNGEE. V gave up 0 bases and J gave up 5 bases, with 3 bases separating them. The CDR3 spans 11 residues. In DNA, the CDR3 is TGTGCCAGCAGCGTAGGCGACGAGCAGTACTTC. It specifies CASSVGDEQYF.

The rearrangement uses TRBV19 and TRBJ1-2; 8 bases line up with TRBD1. The V gene end was trimmed by 1 base and the J gene end by 0 bases; junction bases not matched to a gene: 7. Germline V gene lookup returns CDR1 LNHDA and CDR2 SQIVND (reference sequence). CDR3 length: 17 residues. DNA for the CDR3: TGTGCCAGTAGTATAGTTCCTTCACAGGGGGCTAACTATGGCTACACCTTC. Translation gives CASSIVPSQGANYGYTF. Full variable domain (outside the CDR3, taken from reference TRBV19 and TRBJ1-2): DGGITQSPKYLFRKEGQNVTLSCEQNLNHDAMYWYRQDPGQGLRLIYYSQIVNDFQKGDIAEGYSVSREKKESFPLTVTSAQKNPTAFYLCASSIVPSQGANYGYTFGSGTRLTVV.

V is TRBV9 and J is TRBJ2-1; 7 bases match TRBD2. Germline loops: CDR1 SGDLS, CDR2 YYNGEE. V dropped 0 bases and J dropped 7; count of bases not matched to a gene: 7. CDR3 length: 15 residues. This CDR3 is CASSVAAGEINEQFF. CDR3 nucleotides: TGTGCCAGCAGCGTAGCGGCGGGAGAAATAAATGAGCAGTTCTTC. Looking up the rest from reference TRBV9 and TRBJ2-1 gives the full variable domain: DSGVTQTPKHLITATGQRVTLRCSPRSGDLSVYWYQQSLDQGLQFLIQYYNGEERAKGNILERFSAQQFPDLHSELNLSSLELGDSALYFCASSVAAGEINEQFFGPGTRLTVL.

The chain combines TRBV9 with TRBJ2-1; 8 bases are shared with TRBD2. The CDR3 loop spans 15 amino acids. Germline CDR1 and CDR2: SGDLS and YYNGEE. V gave up 2 bases and J gave up 7 bases; unmatched junction bases: 8. CDR3 DNA sequence: TGTGCCAGCAGCGTGTCGGTAGCGGGACGGAATGAGCAGTTCTTC. Translated, it gives CASSVSVAGRNEQFF.

The chain employs TRBV6-1 and TRBJ1-1; tentatively, D is TRBD1 (5 bases). CDR1 is MNHNS, CDR2 SASEGT, per germline. The CDR3 contains 16 residues. V lost 3 bases and J lost 0, with 14 bases in between. This CDR3 reads CASSDLTGQLNTEAFF. CDR3 in DNA: TGTGCCAGCAGTGATTTAACAGGACAATTGAACACTGAAGCTTTCTTT.

The chain uses TRBV7-3 and TRBJ2-1; 13 nucleotides align to TRBD2. This CDR3 has 17 amino acids. Germline loops: CDR1 SGHTA, CDR2 FQGTGA. J gave up 9 bases and V 4 bases, and 12 bases lay outside the gene matches. The CDR3 loop reads CASSSTSGGAGRSEQFF. The CDR3 DNA reads TGTGCCAGCAGCTCTACTAGCGGGGGGGCAGGAAGATCTGAGCAGTTCTTC.

The chain couples TRBV18 to TRBJ2-7; the match to TRBD2 covers 11 bases. V lost 6 bases to trimming and J lost 3 bases; unmatched junction nucleotides: 10. The germline gives CDR1 KGHSH, CDR2 LQKENI. This CDR3 is 16 amino acids long. The DNA for the CDR3 is TGTGCCAGCTCTTCGTCAAGACTAGCGGGACACTACGAGCAGTACTTC. Encoded protein: CASSSSRLAGHYEQYF.

This clone came up once. The V gene is TRBV7-8, the J gene TRBJ1-1, with 11 positions matching TRBD1. Trimming at V came to 1 base and at J to 5 bases, leaving 3 bases not matched to a gene. The CDR3 totals 15 residues. CDR1 and CDR2 from the germline V gene are SGHVS and FQNEAQ. The CDR3 sequence: CASSLGTGGGTEAFF. CDR3 in DNA: TGTGCCAGCAGCTTAGGGACAGGGGGCGGGACTGAAGCTTTCTTT.

This chain links TRBV13 with TRBJ2-1, with a possible D match to TRBD2 (5 bases). The CDR3 sequence is 14 residues long. V lost 1 base and J 5 bases, leaving 9 bases between the germline ends. The V gene's germline CDR1 is PRHDT and CDR2 FYEKMQ (reference sequence). CDR3 loop: CASSLAGSDNEQFF. The CDR3 coding sequence is TGTGCCAGCAGCTTAGCGGGGTCGGACAATGAGCAGTTCTTC.

This clone was found a few times. The chain is built from TRBV6-1 and TRBJ2-7; TRBD2 matches 8 bases. Germline CDR1 and CDR2: MNHNS and SASEGT. The CDR3 consists of 16 residues. After removal of 2 bases from V and 3 bases from J, the junction contained 9 bases not matched to a gene. The DNA for the CDR3 is TGTGCCAGCAGTGAACAGAGCGGGAGAGGGGGCTACGAGCAGTACTTC. It encodes CASSEQSGRGGYEQYF.

This chain joins TRBV2 and TRBJ1-5; the D is unclear. Germline CDR1 reads SNHLY; CDR2 reads FYNNEI. This CDR3 is built from 15 residues. V lost 3 bases, J lost 1 base, and 10 bases lay in between. Here the CDR3 reads CASSEREESNQPQHF. The CDR3 bases are TGTGCCAGCAGTGAGCGGGAAGAGAGCAATCAGCCCCAGCATTTT.

This clone was counted a few times. V gene TRBV19 combines with J gene TRBJ1-1, with D possibly being TRBD1 (5 bases). The length of the CDR3 is 15 residues. CDR1 is LNHDA and CDR2 is SQIVND in the germline V gene (reference sequence). The V gene lost 7 bases and the J gene lost 1 base, with 16 bases spanning the gap. The CDR3 nucleotides are TGTGCCAGTACCCCACAGGCGGGACGGAACACTGAAGCTTTCTTT. Translation: CASTPQAGRNTEAFF.

This chain joins TRBV9 and TRBJ2-1; D may be TRBD1 (6 bases). V was shortened by 4 bases and J by 6 bases, with 14 bases between the two germline ends. This CDR3 is built from 14 residues. Germline lookup yields CDR1 SGDLS and CDR2 YYNGEE. In DNA form, the CDR3 reads TGTGCCAGCAGCCCCAGGGGCTCTGTCAATGAGCAGTTCTTC. Protein: CASSPRGSVNEQFF.

The CDR3 DNA is TGTGCCAGCAGCTTAACTGTCGGCTACGAGCAGTACTTC. Encoded protein: CASSLTVGYEQYF. V is TRBV7-7 and J is TRBJ2-7; D call uncertain. The ends were cut back, 2 bases at V and 3 bases at J, with 8 bases in the middle. The V gene's germline CDR1 is SSHAT and CDR2 FNYEAQ (reference sequence). The CDR3 has 13 residues.

The chain is built from TRBV5-4 and TRBJ1-1, with 8 bases lining up with TRBD1. After removal of 2 bases from V and 5 bases from J, the junction contained 8 bases not matched to a gene. Germline V gives CDR1 SGHNT, CDR2 YYREEE (reference sequence). This CDR3 spans 15 amino acids. The CDR3: CASSFAGGAGTEAFF. CDR3 coding DNA: TGTGCCAGCAGCTTTGCAGGGGGCGCGGGAACTGAAGCTTTCTTT. Filled out from reference TRBV5-4 and TRBJ1-1, the complete variable domain reads ETGVTQSPTHLIKTRGQQVTLRCSSQSGHNTVSWYQQALGQGPQFIFQYYREEENGRGNFPPRFSGLQFPNYSSELNVNALELDDSALYLCASSFAGGAGTEAFFGQGTRLTVV.